This TCR beta chain was sequenced in a study of shared clonotypes between healthy human individuals. Overall study: CD4 naive cells filled three plates per donor, CD4 memory three, CD8 naive two and CD8 memory one.

Genomic DNA from each subset was divided evenly over several immunoSEQ plates. Clones were read by immunoSEQ multiplex PCR, and TCRdb kept only the in-frame ones, dropping some. The sample yields under 2.5 million clones, 85% to 95% seen once. Study conclusions and caveats: Of the naive CD4 clonotypes, around 4.7% were shared across a handful of donors. Clonotypes shared by all four sorted-subset donors had higher generation probabilities than non-shared clonotypes.

About this clone: The target antigen is unknown.

The origin of this receptor is a young man in good health. Some clones in this sample may be carry-over from other donors' samples. Sequences were obtained from naive CD4+ T cells from PBMCs. This sample's subset: CD45RA+ positively selected.

The CDR3 region has the DNA TGCAGCGTTCTCCAGGGTAGGGGCATTGAAGCTTTCTTT. It is translated as CSVLQGRGIEAFF. This chain joins TRBV29-1 and TRBJ1-1, with D tentatively TRBD1 (5 bases). CDR3 length: 13 residues. CDR1 is SQVTM, CDR2 ANQGSEA, per germline. V was cut by 5 bases and J by 7 bases, with 17 bases left in between.